This T cell receptor beta chain was captured by sequencing in a study of early T cells in non-severe SARS-CoV-2 infection. The protocol attached unique molecular identifiers to individual cDNA molecules. TCRdb reprocessed the 5' RACE reads with MiXCR, giving one entry per CDR3 protein. Of some 88,000 distinct CDR3 sequences in the sample, 16% are singletons; the top ten hold about 5%. Trimming took off 5 bases at V and 2 bases at J, with 13 bases between the two ends. CDR3 length: 14 residues. Germline V gives CDR1 MNHEY, CDR2 SVGAGI. This clonotype appeared a few times. Sequencing was performed on whole blood, taken at baseline. This chain links TRBV6-5 with TRBJ2-7; unclear D gene. The source of this sequence is an adult who was a healthcare worker with PCR-confirmed SARS-CoV-2 infection or an uninfected control (not recorded which). CDR3 amino acids: CASSRSVPTYEQYF. The DNA of the CDR3 is TGTGCCAGCAGTAGGTCGGTCCCGACCTACGAGCAGTACTTC.